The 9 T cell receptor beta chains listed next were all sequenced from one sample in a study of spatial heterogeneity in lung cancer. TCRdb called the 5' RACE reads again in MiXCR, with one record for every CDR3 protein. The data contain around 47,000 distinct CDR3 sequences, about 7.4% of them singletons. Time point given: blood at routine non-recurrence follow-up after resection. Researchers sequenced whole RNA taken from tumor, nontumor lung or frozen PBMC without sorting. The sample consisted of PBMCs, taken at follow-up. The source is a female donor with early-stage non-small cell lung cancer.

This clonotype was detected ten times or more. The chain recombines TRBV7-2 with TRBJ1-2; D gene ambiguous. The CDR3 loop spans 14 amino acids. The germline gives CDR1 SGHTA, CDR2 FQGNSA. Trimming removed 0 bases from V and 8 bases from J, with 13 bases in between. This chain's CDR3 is CASSLALGGEGYTF. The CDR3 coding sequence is TGTGCCAGCAGCTTAGCTCTGGGCGGCGAAGGCTACACCTTC. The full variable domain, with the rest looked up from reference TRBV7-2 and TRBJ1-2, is GAGVSQSPSNKVTEKGKDVELRCDPISGHTALYWYRQSLGQGLEFLIYFQGNSAPDKSGLPSDRFSAERTGGSVSTLTIQRTQQEDSAVYLCASSLALGGEGYTFGSGTRLTVV.

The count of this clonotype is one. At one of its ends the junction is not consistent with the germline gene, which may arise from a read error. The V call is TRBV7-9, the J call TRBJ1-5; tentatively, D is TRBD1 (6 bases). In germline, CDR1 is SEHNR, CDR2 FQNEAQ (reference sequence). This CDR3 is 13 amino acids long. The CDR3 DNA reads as TGTGCCAGCGGCTTACAGGGCGATCAGCCCCAGCATTTT. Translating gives CASGLQGDQPQHF.

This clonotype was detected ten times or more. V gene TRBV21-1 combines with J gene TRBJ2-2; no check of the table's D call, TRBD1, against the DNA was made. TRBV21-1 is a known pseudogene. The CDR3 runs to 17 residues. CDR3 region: CASSTYKGNRRTGELFF. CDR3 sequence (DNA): TGTGCCAGCAGCACTTATAAGGGGAATCGTAGGACCGGGGAGCTGTTTTTT.

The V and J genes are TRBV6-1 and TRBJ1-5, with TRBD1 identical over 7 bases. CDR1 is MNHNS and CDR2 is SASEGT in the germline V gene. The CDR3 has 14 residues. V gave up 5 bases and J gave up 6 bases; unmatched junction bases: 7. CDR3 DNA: TGTGCCAGCAGTAGAGACAGGGTTCGTCAGCCCCAGCATTTT. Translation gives CASSRDRVRQPQHF.

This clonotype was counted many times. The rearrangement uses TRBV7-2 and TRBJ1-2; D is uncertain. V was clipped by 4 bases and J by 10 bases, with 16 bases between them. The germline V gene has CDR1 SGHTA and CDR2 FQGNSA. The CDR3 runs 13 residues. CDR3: CASSYRREGFYTF. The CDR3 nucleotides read TGTGCCAGCAGCTACAGACGGGAAGGATTCTACACCTTC. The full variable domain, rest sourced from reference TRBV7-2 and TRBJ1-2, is GAGVSQSPSNKVTEKGKDVELRCDPISGHTALYWYRQSLGQGLEFLIYFQGNSAPDKSGLPSDRFSAERTGGSVSTLTIQRTQQEDSAVYLCASSYRREGFYTFGSGTRLTVV.

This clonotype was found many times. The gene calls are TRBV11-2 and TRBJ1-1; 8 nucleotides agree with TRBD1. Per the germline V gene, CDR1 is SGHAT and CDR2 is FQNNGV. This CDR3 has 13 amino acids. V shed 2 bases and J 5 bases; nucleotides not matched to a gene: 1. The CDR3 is CASSLQGATEAFF. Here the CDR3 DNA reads TGTGCCAGCAGCTTACAGGGGGCTACTGAAGCTTTCTTT.

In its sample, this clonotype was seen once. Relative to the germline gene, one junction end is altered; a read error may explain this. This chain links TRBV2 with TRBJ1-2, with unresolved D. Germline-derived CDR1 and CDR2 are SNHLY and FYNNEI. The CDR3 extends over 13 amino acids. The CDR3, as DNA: TGTGCCACCGGGCGGAAGGAAAACTATAGCTACACCTTC. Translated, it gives CATGRKENYSYTF.

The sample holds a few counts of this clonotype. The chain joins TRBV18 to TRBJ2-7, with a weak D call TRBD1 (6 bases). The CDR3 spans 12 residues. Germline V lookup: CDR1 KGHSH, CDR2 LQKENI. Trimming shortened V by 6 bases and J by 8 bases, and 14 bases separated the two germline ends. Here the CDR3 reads CASSTGHLQQYF. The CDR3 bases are TGTGCCAGCTCGACGGGACACTTGCAGCAGTACTTC. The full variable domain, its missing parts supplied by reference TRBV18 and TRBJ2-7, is NAGVMQNPRHLVRRRGQEARLRCSPMKGHSHVYWYRQLPEEGLKFMVYLQKENIIDESGMPKERFSAEFPKEGPSILRIQQVVRGDSAAYFCASSTGHLQQYFGPGTRLTVT.

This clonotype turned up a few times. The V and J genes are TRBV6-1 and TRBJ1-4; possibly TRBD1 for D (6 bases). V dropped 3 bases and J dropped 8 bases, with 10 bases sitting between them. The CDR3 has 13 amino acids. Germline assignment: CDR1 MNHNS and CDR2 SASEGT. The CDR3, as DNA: TGTGCCAGCAGTGATGGGGGGCGCGAAAAACTGTTTTTT. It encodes CASSDGGREKLFF.